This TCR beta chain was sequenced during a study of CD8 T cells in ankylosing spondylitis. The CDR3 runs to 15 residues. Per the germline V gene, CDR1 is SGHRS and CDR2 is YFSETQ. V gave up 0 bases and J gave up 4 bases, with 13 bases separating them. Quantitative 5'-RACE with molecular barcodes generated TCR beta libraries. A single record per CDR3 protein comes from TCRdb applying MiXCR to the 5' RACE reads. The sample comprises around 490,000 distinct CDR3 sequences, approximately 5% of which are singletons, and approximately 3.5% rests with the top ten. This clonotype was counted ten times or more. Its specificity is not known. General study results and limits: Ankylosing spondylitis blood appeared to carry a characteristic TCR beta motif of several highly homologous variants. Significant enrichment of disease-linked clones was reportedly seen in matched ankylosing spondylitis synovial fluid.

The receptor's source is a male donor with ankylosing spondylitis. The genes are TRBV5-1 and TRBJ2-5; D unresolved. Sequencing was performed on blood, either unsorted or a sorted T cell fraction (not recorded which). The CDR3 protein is CASSLEVPSGETQYF. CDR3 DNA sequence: TGCGCCAGCAGCTTGGAAGTCCCATCAGGAGAGACCCAGTACTTC.